This T cell receptor (beta chain) derives from a study of cytomegalovirus exposure and HLA in healthy donors. J gave up 10 bases and V 6 bases, and 17 bases lay outside the gene matches. Germline CDR1 and CDR2: MDHEN and SYDVKM. This CDR3 is built from 16 residues. PCR amplification relied on 60 Vbeta primers (plus 13 Jbeta primers). Produced via immunoSEQ multiplex PCR; TCRdb's table is partial and in-frame only. Of some 110,000 clones listed, 60% to 80% were seen once; the top ten hold almost 5%. This chain uses TRBV28 with TRBJ1-4, with 7 nucleotides matching TRBD1. The TCR was taken from a man aged 45-65 years in good health and CMV-seropositive. The specimen sequenced was PBMCs. The DNA of the CDR3 is TGTGCCAGCAGGACAAACGTAGACAGGGATGTTGGAAAACTGTTTTTT. Protein: CASRTNVDRDVGKLFF.